The 29 T cell receptor beta chains in this list originate from one sample, sequenced in a study of shared clonotypes between healthy human individuals. Profiling relied on immunoSEQ multiplex PCR, and the TCRdb table lists in-frame clones only, not all of them. The data contain over a million clones, 70% to 80% of them singletons. The specimen sequenced was memory CD4+ T cells from PBMCs. The subset here: CD45RA-negative fraction. The receptors shown here come from a man aged 18-30 years in good health. Some clones in this sample may be carry-over from other donors' samples.

In regard to this clone: This specimen includes other DNA sequences encoding the same CDR3. V and J are TRBV9 and TRBJ1-3; TRBD1 aligns across 8 bases. CDR3 size: 15 residues. V gave up 4 bases and J gave up 1 base; unmatched junction bases: 4. The V gene's germline CDR1 is SGDLS and CDR2 YYNGEE. The CDR3 nucleotides are TGTGCCAGCAGCCCCAGACAGGGGTCTGGAAACACCATATATTTT. Encoded protein: CASSPRQGSGNTIYF. Variable domain in full (rest from reference TRBV9 and TRBJ1-3): DSGVTQTPKHLITATGQRVTLRCSPRSGDLSVYWYQQSLDQGLQFLIQYYNGEERAKGNILERFSAQQFPDLHSELNLSSLELGDSALYFCASSPRQGSGNTIYFGEGSWLTVV.

The chain joins TRBV7-2 to TRBJ2-7, with 12 bases aligning to TRBD2. This CDR3 spans 18 amino acids. The V segment lost 2 bases and the J segment 2 bases; nucleotides outside the gene matches: 10. Germline-derived CDR1 and CDR2 are SGHTA and FQGNSA. The CDR3 sequence: CASSLYRLAGGKAYEQYF. CDR3 sequence (DNA): TGTGCCAGCAGCTTATATAGGCTAGCGGGAGGGAAAGCCTACGAGCAGTACTTC.

This chain joins TRBV6-6 and TRBJ1-5, with D uncertain. Germline V gene data show CDR1 as MNHNY and CDR2 as SVGAGI (reference sequence). This CDR3 is 15 amino acids long. V lost 0 bases to trimming and J lost 2 bases, with 8 bases between them. The CDR3: CASSYSVIGNQPQHF. In nucleotides, the CDR3 is TGTGCCAGCAGTTACTCGGTGATAGGCAATCAGCCCCAGCATTTT.

This clone was recorded many times. The chain joins TRBV14 to TRBJ2-5, with D tentatively TRBD1 (6 bases). The length of the CDR3 is 14 residues. V lost 9 bases and J lost 3, with 17 bases in between. The germline gives CDR1 SGHDN, CDR2 FVKESK. CDR3 DNA sequence: TGTGCCAGGGTGAGGAAGGACAGCAAAGAGACCCAGTACTTC. This gives the protein CARVRKDSKETQYF.

Comments on this clone: The sample has other DNA sequences that encode this CDR3 too. The chain links TRBV7-2 to TRBJ2-1; 7 nucleotides agree with TRBD2. Germline CDR1 reads SGHTA; CDR2 reads FQGNSA. This CDR3 has 15 amino acids. The ends lost 1 base at V and 0 bases at J; junction bases unmatched: 0. This chain's CDR3 is CASSLGLASYNEQFF. The DNA for the CDR3 is TGTGCCAGCAGCTTAGGACTAGCCTCCTACAATGAGCAGTTCTTC.

The count of this clone is one. The chain has TRBV11-2 and TRBJ1-2; the D gene is possibly TRBD1 (6 bases). This CDR3 comprises 15 residues. V lost 4 bases to trimming and J lost 6 bases, with 18 bases between them. CDR1 and CDR2 (germline): SGHAT, FQNNGV. CDR3 sequence: CASSSTTGTWDGYTF. CDR3 coding DNA: TGTGCCAGCAGCTCGACCACAGGGACTTGGGATGGCTACACCTTC.

This clone appeared a single time. This chain uses TRBV29-1 with TRBJ2-1, with unresolved D. The CDR3 has 13 amino acids. Per the germline V gene, CDR1 is SQVTM and CDR2 is ANQGSEA. Trimming took off 7 bases at V and 5 bases at J, with 15 bases between the two ends. The CDR3: CSAEKVGHNEQFF. CDR3 DNA: TGCAGCGCCGAGAAGGTGGGTCACAATGAGCAGTTCTTC.

A single count supports this clone. The chain uses TRBV5-1 and TRBJ1-4; D is perhaps TRBD1 (6 bases). Germline CDR1 SGHRS, CDR2 YFSETQ. Trimming took 1 base from V and 3 from J, leaving 19 bases between them. The CDR3 is made up of 18 amino acids. The chain's CDR3 is CASSLLPRGGPANEKLFF. DNA of the CDR3: TGCGCCAGCAGCTTGCTCCCACGAGGGGGGCCGGCTAATGAAAAACTGTTTTTT.

The chain carries TRBV11-2 and TRBJ2-5; D unclear. The germline V and J ends were trimmed by 0 bases and 2 bases, with 7 bases remaining between them. The CDR3 contains 14 residues. Germline V gene lookup returns CDR1 SGHAT and CDR2 FQNNGV. CDR3 residues: CASSLDLWQETQYF. The CDR3 nucleotides are TGTGCCAGCAGCTTAGACCTATGGCAAGAGACCCAGTACTTC.

This clone was counted a few times. This chain connects TRBV10-3 to TRBJ1-3, with D hard to call. Germline assignment: CDR1 ENHRY and CDR2 SYGVKD. This CDR3 is built from 13 residues. V lost 3 bases and J 8 bases, leaving 11 bases between the germline ends. The CDR3 region is CAISERGADTIYF. CDR3 sequence (DNA): TGTGCCATCAGTGAACGGGGAGCGGACACCATATATTTT.

This rearrangement joins TRBV11-1 to TRBJ2-1; the match to TRBD2 covers 7 bases. There are 15 residues in the CDR3. V dropped 1 base and J dropped 6; count of bases not matched to a gene: 6. Germline CDR1 reads SGHAT; CDR2 reads FQDESV (reference sequence). CDR3 in amino acids: CASSLEERESNEQFF. CDR3 bases: TGTGCCAGCAGCTTAGAGGAGCGGGAAAGCAATGAGCAGTTCTTC.

The chain links TRBV30 to TRBJ1-2; perhaps TRBD1 as D (5 bases). V was pared by 2 bases and J by 0 bases, with 10 bases between. Germline V lookup: CDR1 GTSNPN, CDR2 SVGIG (reference sequence). The CDR3 is 14 amino acids. In DNA, the CDR3 is TGTGCCTGGAGTACAGGTCCAGCTAACTATGGCTACACCTTC. As protein: CAWSTGPANYGYTF.

The chain couples TRBV7-8 to TRBJ2-1; possibly TRBD1 for D (6 bases). Germline CDR1 SGHVS, CDR2 FQNEAQ. V was clipped by 4 bases and J by 4 bases, with 14 bases between them. The CDR3 is 15 amino acids. CDR3 residues: CASSSDRRTYNEQFF. CDR3 nucleotides: TGTGCCAGCAGCTCAGACAGGAGGACTTACAATGAGCAGTTCTTC. The variable domain in full, completed from reference TRBV7-8 and TRBJ2-1, reads GAGVSQSPRYKVAKRGQDVALRCDPISGHVSLFWYQQALGQGPEFLTYFQNEAQLDKSGLPSDRFFAERPEGSVSTLKIQRTQQEDSAVYLCASSSDRRTYNEQFFGPGTRLTVL.

The rearrangement joins TRBV7-3 to TRBJ2-1, with 9 bases aligning to TRBD1. J gave up 0 bases and V 1 base, and 10 bases lay outside the gene matches. The CDR3 runs to 19 residues. The germline gives CDR1 SGHTA, CDR2 FQGTGA. In DNA, the CDR3 is TGTGCCAGCAGCTTAAGCGGGACAGGGTTCCCTCGCTCCTACAATGAGCAGTTCTTC. Protein sequence: CASSLSGTGFPRSYNEQFF.

This clone was seen a handful of times. The genes are TRBV5-1 and TRBJ2-7; TRBD2 matches 7 bases. CDR3 size: 15 residues. Trimming took 0 bases from V and 6 from J; bases not matched to a gene: 9. The germline gives CDR1 SGHRS, CDR2 YFSETQ. Here the CDR3 DNA reads TGCGCCAGCAGCTTGGTCCCCGCGGGAGCTTCCGAGCAGTACTTC. Its protein product is CASSLVPAGASEQYF.

The V gene is TRBV6-5, the J gene TRBJ1-2; no clear D. Germline-derived CDR1 and CDR2 are MNHEY and SVGAGI. The ends were cut back, 4 bases at V and 8 bases at J, with 11 bases in the middle. This CDR3 comprises 12 residues. CDR3 nucleotides: TGTGCCAGCAGTTCCAACAGAGACGGCTACACCTTC. This translates into CASSSNRDGYTF.

The chain joins TRBV18 to TRBJ2-2; 8 nucleotides match TRBD1. CDR3 length: 15 residues. Unmatched junction bases numbered 4, after V lost 6 bases and J lost 1 base. The V gene's germline CDR1 is KGHSH and CDR2 LQKENI. CDR3 nucleotides: TGTGCCAGCTCCCCCAGGGGGCAGAACACCGGGGAGCTGTTTTTT. Amino acids: CASSPRGQNTGELFF.

The CDR3 region has the DNA TGTGCCAGCAGCTTTCGGACAGGGAACACCGGGGAGCTGTTTTTT. Encoded protein: CASSFRTGNTGELFF. The chain links TRBV5-8 to TRBJ2-2; 7 nucleotides line up with TRBD1. Germline lookup yields CDR1 SGHTS and CDR2 YDEGEE. Trimming removed 2 bases from V and 1 base from J; junction bases left unmatched: 2. The CDR3 is 15 residues long.

The chain recombines TRBV7-3 with TRBJ1-1, with D tentatively TRBD1 (6 bases). Germline V gene data show CDR1 as SGHTA and CDR2 as FQGTGA. The CDR3 extends over 15 amino acids. Trimming shortened V by 2 bases and J by 1 base, and 11 bases separated the two germline ends. The CDR3 spells CASSLSGGANTEAFF. The DNA of the CDR3 is TGTGCCAGCAGCTTATCTGGGGGCGCGAACACTGAAGCTTTCTTT.

The CDR3 here is CASGTDRGVGETQYF. The CDR3 bases are TGTGCTAGTGGCACCGACAGGGGAGTAGGGGAGACCCAGTACTTC. This chain connects TRBV12-5 to TRBJ2-5; 8 bases map to TRBD1. V lost 6 bases, J lost 5 bases, and 11 bases stayed unmatched. Germline lookup yields CDR1 LGHNT and CDR2 FRNRAP. The CDR3 runs to 15 residues.

This chain links TRBV28 with TRBJ2-7; D gene ambiguous. The CDR3 is made up of 13 amino acids. The V gene lost 5 bases and the J gene lost 4 bases, with 12 bases spanning the gap. Germline V gene lookup returns CDR1 MDHEN and CDR2 SYDVKM. The CDR3 region is CASSISNPYEQYF. CDR3 coding DNA: TGTGCCAGCAGTATCTCCAATCCATACGAGCAGTACTTC.

V gene TRBV7-3 combines with J gene TRBJ2-3; 10 bases line up with TRBD2. This CDR3 spans 17 amino acids. In germline, CDR1 is SGHTA, CDR2 FQGTGA. V was pared by 1 base and J by 5 bases, with 9 bases of the junction left unmatched. CDR3: CASSLIGLAGVRDTQYF. DNA for the CDR3: TGTGCCAGCAGCTTAATTGGGCTAGCGGGAGTAAGAGATACGCAGTATTTT.

The J gene is TRBJ2-2, the V gene TRBV9, with D unresolved. This CDR3 is built from 14 residues. Germline lookup yields CDR1 SGDLS and CDR2 YYNGEE. V lost 0 bases to trimming and J lost 5 bases, with 8 bases between them. The CDR3 reads CASSVEVRTGELFF. CDR3 in DNA: TGTGCCAGCAGCGTAGAAGTGAGGACCGGGGAGCTGTTTTTT.

The rearrangement uses TRBV21-1 and TRBJ1-5. TRBV21-1 is an annotated pseudogene. There are 16 residues in the CDR3. The CDR3 loop reads CASSSKRDICNQPQHF. As DNA, the CDR3 is TGTGCCAGCAGCAGTAAGCGGGACATTTGCAATCAGCCCCAGCATTTT.

This chain uses TRBV29-1 with TRBJ2-3; D uncertain. V was cut by 4 bases and J by 0 bases, with 11 bases left in between. The CDR3 sequence is 14 residues long. CDR1 SQVTM and CDR2 ANQGSEA come from the germline V gene. The CDR3 nucleotides are TGCAGCGTTGTCAGAAGCCCTAGCACAGATACGCAGTATTTT. This translates into CSVVRSPSTDTQYF.

This clone was seen more than once but under ten times. V usage is TRBV5-1 and J usage is TRBJ2-5; D unclear. CDR1 and CDR2 (germline): SGHRS, YFSETQ. V was cut by 4 bases and J by 4 bases, with 14 bases left in between. The length of the CDR3 is 14 residues. CDR3 loop: CASSQDGYRETQYF. The DNA for the CDR3 is TGCGCCAGCAGCCAGGACGGATACCGAGAGACCCAGTACTTC.

To note about this clone: This sample includes further DNA sequences coding for the same CDR3. The chain is built from TRBV5-6 and TRBJ2-5; D possibly matches TRBD1 or TRBD2 (6 bases each). In germline, CDR1 is SGHDT, CDR2 YYEEEE. This CDR3 contains 13 residues. Trimming pared 0 bases from V and 4 bases from J, leaving 7 bases between. The CDR3, as DNA: TGTGCCAGCAGCTTGGCGGGGGCAGAGACCCAGTACTTC. Its protein is CASSLAGAETQYF.

This chain joins TRBV4-2 and TRBJ2-1; 7 bases match TRBD2. This CDR3 contains 19 residues. Germline CDR1 reads LGHNA; CDR2 reads YNFKEQ. Trimming at V came to 0 bases and at J to 7 bases, leaving 18 bases not matched to a gene. Here the CDR3 DNA reads TGTGCCAGCAGCCAAGAAGCTTCTCCTAGCGGAAGGGCCCGGAATGAGCAGTTCTTC. Protein product: CASSQEASPSGRARNEQFF.

This chain links TRBV27 with TRBJ2-7, with a tentative D call TRBD2 (5 bases). With 5 bases removed from V and 0 bases from J, the gap between germline ends came to 14 bases. CDR1 and CDR2 (germline): MNHEY, SMNVEV (reference sequence). CDR3 length: 15 residues. Here the CDR3 DNA reads TGTGCCAGCAGTCCCAGAGCGGTGAGCTCCTACGAGCAGTACTTC. Translated: CASSPRAVSSYEQYF.